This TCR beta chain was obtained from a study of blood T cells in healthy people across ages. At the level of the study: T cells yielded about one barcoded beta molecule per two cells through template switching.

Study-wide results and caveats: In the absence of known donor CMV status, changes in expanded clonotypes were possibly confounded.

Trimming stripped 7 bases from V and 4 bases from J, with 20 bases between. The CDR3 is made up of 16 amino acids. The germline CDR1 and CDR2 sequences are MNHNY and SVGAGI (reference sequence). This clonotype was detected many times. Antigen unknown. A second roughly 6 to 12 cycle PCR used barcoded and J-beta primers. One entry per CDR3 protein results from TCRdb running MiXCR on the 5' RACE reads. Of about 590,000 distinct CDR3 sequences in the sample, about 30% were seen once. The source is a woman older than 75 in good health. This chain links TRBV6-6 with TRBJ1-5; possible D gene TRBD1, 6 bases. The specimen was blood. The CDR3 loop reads CASKGMAQGRNQPQHF. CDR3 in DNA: TGTGCCAGCAAAGGGATGGCACAGGGTAGAAATCAGCCCCAGCATTTT.